The rows below give T cell receptor beta chains drawn from one sample of a study of T cell responses to AZD1222 COVID-19 vaccine. Sequencing was performed with immunoSEQ multiplex PCR; in TCRdb, only in-frame clones are kept and a portion is missing. The sample holds approximately 170,000 clones, around nine tenths seen once. The material was peripheral blood, obtained 28 days after the second AZD1222 dose. Receptors originate from an adult who received the AZD1222 COVID-19 vaccine. The conserved cysteine and the conserved F or W are not part of the CDR3 here. A D gene is named only where the DNA matches it firmly.

TRBD1,TRBJ1-6,TRBV27,ASSPTGVFSPLH
TRBD1,TRBJ1-1,TRBV3-1/TRBV3-2,ASSLRDRVVTEAF
TRBD1,TRBJ1-1,TRBV5-1,ASSPTGLYTEAF
-,TRBJ2-2,TRBV27,ASMAYTGELF
TRBD1,TRBJ2-3,TRBV4-3,ASSHRGLADTQY
-,TRBJ1-1,TRBV19,ASSIFGNTEAF
-,TRBJ2-7,TRBV11-2,ASSLGPIEY
TRBD1,TRBJ1-1,TRBV4-1,ASTDRDTEAF
TRBD2,TRBJ2-7,TRBV25-1,ASSEFSGIAGSPYEQY
-,TRBJ1-2,TRBV3-1/TRBV3-2,ASSQAGGNYGYT
TRBD1,TRBJ2-7,TRBV20-1,SASPGGNYEQY
-,TRBJ1-1,TRBV27,ASSYQGTNTEAF
TRBD2,TRBJ2-1,TRBV4-2,ASSQVTSGGTNEQF
TRBD2,TRBJ2-2,TRBV5-6,ASSFLAGSTGELF
-,TRBJ2-7,TRBV12-3/TRBV12-4,ASSIRPYEQY
TRBD1,TRBJ1-4,TRBV7-6,ASSLAVDREIRKLF
-,TRBJ1-6,TRBV2,ASNRGGPNSPLH
-,TRBJ2-5,TRBV29-1,SVVLATLQETQY
-,TRBJ2-7,TRBV7-2,ASSAPGLSYEQY
-,TRBJ2-7,TRBV7-2,ASSLYTGIGSGEQY
-,TRBJ2-7,TRBV5-1,ASSLGPVGAYEQY
-,TRBJ1-1,TRBV7-8,ASSLLWNTEAF
TRBD1,TRBJ1-5,TRBV7-2,ASSLDRFNQPQH
-,TRBJ2-7,TRBV3-1/TRBV3-2,ASSQERGGQY
-,TRBJ1-2,TRBV5-1,ASCYNPEHSNYGYT
-,TRBJ2-1,TRBV10-3,AIRQEGNNEQF
-,TRBJ2-2,TRBV29-1,SVGTVLTGELF
-,TRBJ2-7,TRBV27,ASSLGGDGPNEQY
-,TRBJ1-1,TRBV6-1,ASSEAWEGQAEAF
-,TRBJ1-2,TRBV5-6,ASSPNRDRYGYT
-,TRBJ2-3,TRBV19,ASSTWTRDTQY
TRBD1,TRBJ2-7,TRBV14,ASSPRQGAVEQY
-,TRBJ2-1,TRBV3-1/TRBV3-2,ASSQEARGEQF
-,TRBJ1-3,TRBV18,ASSVDPSGNTIY
TRBD2,TRBJ2-1,TRBV19,ASSTDGGAYNEQF
-,TRBJ2-7,TRBV20-1,SASVGQTYEQY
TRBD2,TRBJ2-2,TRBV2,ASRKSGIPTPDTLFGELF
-,TRBJ1-5,TRBV7-2,ASSLGQRSNQPQH
-,TRBJ1-3,TRBV6-1,ASSWSDAGNTIY
TRBD1,TRBJ1-1,TRBV6-5,ASETGFGEAF
-,TRBJ1-1,TRBV4-3,ASSHRAEAF
-,TRBJ1-2,TRBV30,AWNSDPNYGYT
-,TRBJ1-5,TRBV25-1,ASRGEGNQPQH
-,TRBJ1-2,TRBV13,ASSRQAANYGYT